This TCR beta chain originates from a study of CD8+ T cells in alopecia areata. Study in general: Treated individuals took tofacitinib by mouth, 5 to 10 mg twice daily.

Extracted RNA was reverse transcribed into cDNA, the sequencing template. Assay used: immunoSEQ multiplex PCR; TCRdb lists only in-frame clones, some missing. Of some 150,000 clones in the sample, roughly 60% are singletons; the top ten hold around 16%. The CDR3 has 14 residues. The junction had 7 bases not matched to a gene; V was cut back by 4 bases and J by 2 bases. Per the germline V gene, CDR1 is GTSNPN and CDR2 is SVGIG (reference sequence). Regarding treatment: oral pan-JAK inhibitor, 5-10 mg twice daily. The chain combines TRBV30 with TRBJ1-1; TRBD1 matches 7 bases. The material sequenced was CD4+ T cells sorted from blood, taken at approximately week 56, from a patient treated with tofacitinib. The clonotype was recovered from a human donor with alopecia areata. The chain's CDR3 is CAWTLQGGNTEAFF. CDR3 nucleotide sequence: TGTGCCTGGACCTTGCAGGGGGGAAACACTGAAGCTTTCTTT. The full variable domain, completed using reference TRBV30 and TRBJ1-1, is SQTIHQWPATLVQPVGSPLSLECTVEGTSNPNLYWYRQAAGRGLQLLFYSVGIGQISSEVPQNLSASRPQDRQFILSSKKLLLSDSGFYLCAWTLQGGNTEAFFGQGTRLTVV.